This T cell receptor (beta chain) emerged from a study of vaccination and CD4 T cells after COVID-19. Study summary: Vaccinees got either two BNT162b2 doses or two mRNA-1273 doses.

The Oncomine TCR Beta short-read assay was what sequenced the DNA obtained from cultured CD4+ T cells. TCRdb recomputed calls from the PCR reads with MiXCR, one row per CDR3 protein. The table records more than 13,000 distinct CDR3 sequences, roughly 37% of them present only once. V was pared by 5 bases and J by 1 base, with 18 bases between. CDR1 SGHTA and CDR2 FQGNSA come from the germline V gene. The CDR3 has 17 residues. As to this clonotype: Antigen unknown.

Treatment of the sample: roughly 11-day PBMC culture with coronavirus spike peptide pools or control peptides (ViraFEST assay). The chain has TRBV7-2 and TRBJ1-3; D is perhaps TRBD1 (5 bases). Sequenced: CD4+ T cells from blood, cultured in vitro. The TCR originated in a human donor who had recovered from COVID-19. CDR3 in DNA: TGTGCCAGCAGCCCAGGGACCCCCGGGCGGTCTGGAAACACCATATATTTT. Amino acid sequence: CASSPGTPGRSGNTIYF. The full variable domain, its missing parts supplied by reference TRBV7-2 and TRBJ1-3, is GAGVSQSPSNKVTEKGKDVELRCDPISGHTALYWYRQSLGQGLEFLIYFQGNSAPDKSGLPSDRFSAERTGGSVSTLTIQRTQQEDSAVYLCASSPGTPGRSGNTIYFGEGSWLTVV.